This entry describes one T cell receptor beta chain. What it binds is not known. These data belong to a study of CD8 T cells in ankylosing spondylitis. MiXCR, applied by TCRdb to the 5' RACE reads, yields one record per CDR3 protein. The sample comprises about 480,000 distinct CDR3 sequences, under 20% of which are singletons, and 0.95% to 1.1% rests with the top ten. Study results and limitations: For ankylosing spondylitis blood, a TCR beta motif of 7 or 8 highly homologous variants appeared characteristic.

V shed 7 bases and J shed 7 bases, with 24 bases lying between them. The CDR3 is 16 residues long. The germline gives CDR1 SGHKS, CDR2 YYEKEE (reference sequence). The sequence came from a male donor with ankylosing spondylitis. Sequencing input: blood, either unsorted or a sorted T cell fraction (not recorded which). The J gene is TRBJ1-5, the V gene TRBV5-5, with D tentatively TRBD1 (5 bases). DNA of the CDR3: TGTGCCAGCGGCCCCGGGGACCGCAAGACGGGCCAGCCCCAGCATTTT. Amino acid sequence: CASGPGDRKTGQPQHF.